This passage covers 3 T cell receptor beta chains from one sample sequenced in a study of blood T cells in healthy people across ages. The authors ran a second PCR of about 6 to 11 cycles using a sample-barcoded 5' primer and a J-beta primer mix. MiXCR, run by TCRdb on the 5' RACE reads, gives a single entry per CDR3 protein. The sample consists of some 290,000 distinct CDR3 sequences, roughly 27% of them appearing once. The sample consisted of blood. The receptors derive from a woman in her 70s in good health.

The V and J genes are TRBV4-3 and TRBJ2-1; perhaps TRBD1 as D (5 bases). The CDR3 runs 15 residues. The V gene's germline CDR1 is LGHNA and CDR2 YSLEER. V was trimmed by 3 bases and J by 0 bases, leaving 9 bases between them. The CDR3 reads CASSHVDTSYNEQFF. CDR3 sequence (DNA): TGCGCCAGCAGCCATGTGGACACCTCCTACAATGAGCAGTTCTTC.

V gene TRBV3-1 combines with J gene TRBJ2-7; 7 nucleotides match TRBD1. Germline-derived CDR1 and CDR2 are LGHDT and YNNKEL (reference sequence). The CDR3 spans 14 residues. V lost 5 bases and J lost 3; bases outside the gene matches: 7. The CDR3 reads CASSSQQGNYEQYF. The CDR3 coding sequence is TGTGCCAGCAGCTCCCAACAGGGGAACTACGAGCAGTACTTC.

As concerns this clonotype: Its ends do not fully match the called genes, so a read error is possible. CDR3 amino acids: CASRWQTENTEAFF. As DNA, the CDR3 is TGCGCCTCGAGGTGGCAGACCGAGAACACTGAAGCCTTCTTT. The chain employs TRBV5-1 and TRBJ1-1; D is unresolved. The CDR3 has 14 amino acids. The germline gives CDR1 SGHRS, CDR2 YFSETQ.